A selection of T cell receptor beta chains follows, all from one sample in a study of blood T cell repertoires in COVID-19. Assay used: immunoSEQ multiplex PCR; TCRdb lists only in-frame clones, some missing. This table holds under 250,000 clones, roughly 80% found once. Sequencing used peripheral blood. These receptors were obtained from a man aged 50-60 years with active or convalescent COVID-19. CDR3s include the opening cysteine and the closing phenylalanine or tryptophan. The order of the fields is J gene, CDR3 length, V gene, CDR3 protein.

J: TRBJ1-4; length: 12; V: TRBV7-9; CDR3: CASTGGNEKLFF
J: TRBJ1-6; length: 15; V: TRBV4-2; CDR3: CASSQGGGVFSPLHF
J: TRBJ1-6; length: 15; V: TRBV5-1; CDR3: CASSLGTRGNSPLHF
J: TRBJ2-3; length: 16; V: TRBV5-6; CDR3: CASSLSIAGLQDTQYF
J: TRBJ2-3; length: 16; V: TRBV15; CDR3: CATSRESGGAKDTQYF
J: TRBJ2-7; length: 14; V: TRBV7-2; CDR3: CASSELAGTYEQYF
J: TRBJ2-7; length: 12; V: TRBV29-1; CDR3: CSAQAGPYEQYF
J: TRBJ1-2; length: 16; V: TRBV21-1; CDR3: CASTSVEGGAGDGYTF
J: TRBJ1-5; length: 15; V: TRBV28; CDR3: CASSFRQGSNQPQHF
J: TRBJ2-2; length: 14; V: TRBV18; CDR3: CASSPNKNTGELFF
J: TRBJ2-7; length: 14; V: TRBV6-5; CDR3: CASTPGRVVHEQYF
J: TRBJ2-7; length: 15; V: TRBV6-5; CDR3: CASSYSGTGLYEQYF
J: TRBJ1-3; length: 18; V: TRBV4-3; CDR3: CASSQDPGQVYSGNTIYF
J: TRBJ1-1; length: 13; V: TRBV19; CDR3: CASSLRIGTEAFF
J: TRBJ2-1; length: 15; V: TRBV2; CDR3: CASISSGGAYNEQFF
J: TRBJ1-1; length: 13; V: TRBV6-2/TRBV6-3; CDR3: CASSSDTNTEAFF
J: TRBJ2-7; length: 14; V: TRBV30; CDR3: CAWSVQGSSYEQYF
J: TRBJ2-7; length: 14; V: TRBV6-1; CDR3: CASRSRGQAYEQYF
J: TRBJ1-5; length: 12; V: TRBV9; CDR3: CASPGGNQPQHF
J: TRBJ1-1; length: 14; V: TRBV10-3; CDR3: CAISGGQENTEAFF
J: TRBJ1-6; length: 14; V: TRBV15; CDR3: CATSRGTGDSPLHF
J: TRBJ2-1; length: 16; V: TRBV3-1/TRBV3-2; CDR3: CASSQVRTRDWYEQFF
J: TRBJ1-1; length: 14; V: TRBV7-8; CDR3: CASSLSLMNTEAFF